A single sample gave rise to the 8 T cell receptor beta chains below, sequenced in a study of spatial heterogeneity in lung cancer. Each CDR3 protein gets one entry after TCRdb re-called the 5' RACE reads with MiXCR. The table shows 7,500 to 10,000 distinct CDR3 sequences, with around 55% occurring only once. These receptors are not linked to any known antigen. The time point was: sample taken at primary tumor resection. Study results and limitations: Tumor mutation count correlated with how many alpha and beta TCRs expanded intratumorally.

The sample consisted of lung tumor tissue, taken at surgery. These TCRs come from a female donor with early-stage non-small cell lung cancer.

This clonotype occurred a few times. This beta chain is a stray read from a library made for alpha chains; its abundance is not meaningful. The rearrangement uses TRBV5-1 and TRBJ1-2; perhaps TRBD1 as D (6 bases). There are 13 residues in the CDR3. In germline, CDR1 is SGHRS, CDR2 YFSETQ. With 4 bases removed from V and 3 bases from J, the gap between germline ends came to 10 bases. In DNA, the CDR3 is TGCGCCAGCAGCAGGCGACAGGACTATGGCTACACCTTC. This codes for CASSRRQDYGYTF. The full variable domain, its missing parts supplied by reference TRBV5-1 and TRBJ1-2, is KAGVTQTPRYLIKTRGQQVTLSCSPISGHRSVSWYQQTPGQGLQFLFEYFSETQRNKGNFPGRFSGRQFSNSRSEMNVSTLELGDSALYLCASSRRQDYGYTFGSGTRLTVV.

As for this clonotype: Being off target in a library aimed at alpha chains, this beta chain has a size of little meaning. This rearrangement joins TRBV6-6 to TRBJ2-1; D call uncertain. V was clipped by 9 bases and J by 1 base, with 10 bases between them. This CDR3 has 13 residues. Looked up from germline, CDR1 is MNHNY and CDR2 is SVGAGI (reference sequence). The DNA for the CDR3 is TGTGCCAGTAATCTTGGGTCCTACAATGAGCAGTTCTTC. Protein sequence: CASNLGSYNEQFF.

About this clonotype itself: Since the library was made to target alpha chains, this beta chain is a stray read and its abundance is not meaningful. The V and J genes are TRBV5-1 and TRBJ1-2; 8 nucleotides agree with TRBD1. Germline V gives CDR1 SGHRS, CDR2 YFSETQ. Trimming cost V 4 bases and J 6 bases; bases outside gene matches: 5. The CDR3 totals 13 residues. The CDR3: CASSQGTGDGYTF. The CDR3 coding sequence is TGCGCCAGCAGCCAAGGGACAGGTGATGGCTACACCTTC. The entire variable domain, with the rest obtained from reference TRBV5-1 and TRBJ1-2, is as follows: KAGVTQTPRYLIKTRGQQVTLSCSPISGHRSVSWYQQTPGQGLQFLFEYFSETQRNKGNFPGRFSGRQFSNSRSEMNVSTLELGDSALYLCASSQGTGDGYTFGSGTRLTVV.

This clonotype was counted only a few times. This beta chain represents an off-target read in a library built for alpha chains; its size is of limited meaning. This sequence joins TRBV5-1 and TRBJ2-2; 8 bases match TRBD1. Per the germline V gene, CDR1 is SGHRS and CDR2 is YFSETQ. The CDR3 spans 16 residues. Trimming removed 5 bases from V and 1 base from J; junction bases left unmatched: 7. The CDR3 loop reads CASRGLGTGNTGELFF. The DNA for the CDR3 is TGCGCCAGCAGGGGCCTGGGGACAGGGAACACCGGGGAGCTGTTTTTT.

Comments on this clonotype: Being off target in a library aimed at alpha chains, this beta chain has a size of little meaning. The chain recombines TRBV6-5 with TRBJ2-6; possibly TRBD1 or TRBD2 for D (7 bases each). This CDR3 comprises 17 residues. Per the germline V gene, CDR1 is MNHEY and CDR2 is SVGAGI. The V end lost 7 bases, the J end lost 1 base, and 17 bases lay between the germline ends. The CDR3 region has the DNA TGTGCCAGCACCAGGGGGGGCTTGGGTTCTGGGGCCAACGTCCTGACTTTC. Amino acid sequence: CASTRGGLGSGANVLTF.

In its sample, this clonotype was seen a few times. This beta chain is an off-target read within a library intended for alpha chains, so its frequency means little. The chain recombines TRBV6-2 or TRBV6-3 with TRBJ2-5, with D unresolved. There are 15 residues in the CDR3. The ends were cut back, 3 bases at V and 0 bases at J, with 11 bases in the middle. CDR1 is MNHEY and CDR2 is SVGEGT in the germline V gene. The CDR3 spells CASSYFHMYQETQYF. The CDR3 DNA reads as TGTGCCAGCAGTTATTTCCATATGTACCAAGAGACCCAGTACTTC.

Note on this clonotype: This beta chain was picked up by a library intended for alpha chains and is off target, so its count carries little meaning. The genes are TRBV25-1 and TRBJ2-3; 9 positions agree with TRBD2. V was pared by 7 bases and J by 3 bases, with 8 bases of the junction left unmatched. CDR1 is MGHDK, CDR2 SYGVNS, per germline. CDR3 length: 15 amino acids. Here the CDR3 reads CASTPLAGITDTQYF. CDR3 DNA: TGTGCCAGCACCCCACTAGCGGGTATAACAGATACGCAGTATTTT.

Regarding this clonotype: This beta chain was picked up by a library intended for alpha chains and is off target, so its count carries little meaning. The rearrangement links TRBV18 to TRBJ1-3; D gene unclear. Germline V gene lookup returns CDR1 KGHSH and CDR2 LQKENI. Trimming stripped 2 bases from V and 4 bases from J, with 9 bases between. CDR3 length equals 14 residues. As DNA, the CDR3 is TGTGCCAGCTCACCAACAAGCCTCGGAAACACCATATATTTT. The encoded protein is CASSPTSLGNTIYF.